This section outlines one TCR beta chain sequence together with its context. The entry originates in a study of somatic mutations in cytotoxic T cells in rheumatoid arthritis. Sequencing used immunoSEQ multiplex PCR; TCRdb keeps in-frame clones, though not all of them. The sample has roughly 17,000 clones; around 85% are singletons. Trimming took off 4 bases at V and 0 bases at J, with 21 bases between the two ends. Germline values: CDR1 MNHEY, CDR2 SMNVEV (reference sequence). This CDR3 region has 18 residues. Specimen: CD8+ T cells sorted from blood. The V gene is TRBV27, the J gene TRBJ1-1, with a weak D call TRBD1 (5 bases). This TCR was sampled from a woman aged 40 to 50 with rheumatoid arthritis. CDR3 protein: CASSSQPAPGGMNTEAFF. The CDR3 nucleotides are TGTGCCAGCAGTTCCCAGCCCGCTCCCGGGGGGATGAACACTGAAGCTTTCTTT.